This passage covers 28 T cell receptor beta chains from one sample sequenced in a study of circulating and synovial CD4+ cells in juvenile arthritis (dated 2014 in TCRdb). The library relied on the immunoSEQ multiplex PCR assay. Sourced from immuneACCESS, this table was stored by TCRdb with only in-frame sequences that have V and J called. A share of the clones is absent; for the studies checked, an unresolved V gene accounts for under half, and the remainder has no known explanation. Across this sample there are 2,500 to 3,000 clones, with around 90% seen only once. The top ten constitute 3% to 3.5% of the sample. The sample was HLA-DR+ CD4+ T cells from blood. Taken with the paper, the label for cell subset or site translates to: circulating pathogenic-like lymphocytes, sorted as HLA-DR+CD14-CD3+CD4+CD25low/- blood T cells. These receptor sequences come from a human donor with juvenile idiopathic arthritis.

This chain connects TRBV23-1 to TRBJ2-7, with 14 bases lining up with TRBD2. TRBV23-1 is placed among ORFs of uncertain function. The CDR3 contains 21 residues. V lost 3 bases to trimming and J lost 1 base; unmatched junction nucleotides: 17. In DNA form, the CDR3 reads TGCGCCAGCAGTCATAGGTTGAAGAGACTAGCGGGGGGGCCGGTGTCCTACGAGCAGTACTTC. Translated, it gives CASSHRLKRLAGGPVSYEQYF.

The genes are TRBV13 and TRBJ2-7; the match to TRBD1 covers 7 bases. The length of the CDR3 is 14 residues. Looked up from germline, CDR1 is PRHDT and CDR2 is FYEKMQ (reference sequence). J lost 2 bases, V lost 2 bases, and 3 bases had no gene match. Here the CDR3 reads CASSLRDRTYEQYF. In nucleotides, the CDR3 is TGTGCCAGCAGCTTAAGGGACAGAACCTACGAGCAGTACTTC.

The chain couples TRBV2 to TRBJ1-5; 7 bases line up with TRBD1. V dropped 8 bases and J dropped 6; count of bases not matched to a gene: 16. The CDR3 has 16 amino acids. Germline CDR1 and CDR2: SNHLY and FYNNEI. CDR3 nucleotide sequence: TGTGCCAGCCAAGGACAGGTTTCTGGTCGGGGTCAGCCCCAGCATTTT. It codes for CASQGQVSGRGQPQHF.

CDR3 sequence: CASSSSSDRGDYGYTF. The CDR3 region has the DNA TGCGCCAGCAGCTCCTCTTCCGACAGGGGTGACTATGGCTACACCTTC. The chain employs TRBV5-1 and TRBJ1-2, with TRBD1 matching over 8 bases. The J segment lost 3 bases and the V segment lost 3 bases, leaving 10 bases of the junction unmatched. CDR1 SGHRS and CDR2 YFSETQ come from the germline V gene. This CDR3 is 16 amino acids long.

The V call is TRBV25-1, the J call TRBJ1-2, with a possible D match to TRBD1 (6 bases). Germline values: CDR1 MGHDK, CDR2 SYGVNS. This CDR3 comprises 15 residues. Trimming took off 5 bases at V and 8 bases at J, with 21 bases between the two ends. The CDR3 nucleotides are TGTGCCAGCAGTCTCCGGACAGCCTCTCTGGAGGGCTACACCTTC. It translates to CASSLRTASLEGYTF.

The chain couples TRBV4-1 to TRBJ1-5; D not resolved. Looked up from germline, CDR1 is MGHRA and CDR2 is YSYEKL. Trimming cost V 1 base and J 4 bases, with 17 bases left between them. The CDR3 sequence is 17 residues long. DNA of the CDR3: TGCGCCAGCAGCCAAGCTACCGTCTCCTTCGATAATCAGCCCCAGCATTTT. This encodes CASSQATVSFDNQPQHF.

This chain joins TRBV5-1 and TRBJ2-1; TRBD1 agrees at 8 bases. Trimming removed 4 bases from V and 5 bases from J; junction bases left unmatched: 11. CDR1 and CDR2 from the germline V gene are SGHRS and YFSETQ. The length of the CDR3 is 16 residues. CDR3 loop: CASSLGTGFTNNEQFF. CDR3 DNA: TGCGCCAGCAGCCTAGGGACAGGTTTCACTAACAATGAGCAGTTCTTC.

This clone was seen just once. The rearrangement links TRBV9 to TRBJ2-7, with D tentatively TRBD2 (6 bases). There are 15 residues in the CDR3. The germline gives CDR1 SGDLS, CDR2 YYNGEE. Trimming pared 0 bases from V and 3 bases from J, leaving 13 bases between. The CDR3: CASSVGAGPNYEQYF. The CDR3 region has the DNA TGTGCCAGCAGCGTAGGCGCGGGGCCCAACTACGAGCAGTACTTC.

This chain connects TRBV7-6 to TRBJ2-1, with 9 bases matching TRBD2. This CDR3 contains 14 residues. Germline values: CDR1 SGHVS, CDR2 FNYEAQ. The V gene end was trimmed by 1 base and the J gene end by 7 bases; junction bases not matched to a gene: 2. CDR3 protein: CASSLGLAANEQFF. In DNA, the CDR3 is TGTGCCAGCAGCTTAGGACTAGCGGCAAATGAGCAGTTCTTC.

A single count supports this clone. The V and J genes are TRBV5-1 and TRBJ1-3; TRBD1 aligns across 10 bases. Germline V gene lookup returns CDR1 SGHRS and CDR2 YFSETQ. The CDR3 length is 18 residues. Unmatched junction bases numbered 11, after V lost 3 bases and J lost 2 bases. The CDR3 reads CASSWKTGTGEPGNTIYF. CDR3 coding DNA: TGCGCCAGCAGCTGGAAAACCGGGACAGGGGAACCTGGAAACACCATATATTTT.

V usage is TRBV7-2 and J usage is TRBJ2-3; D gene ambiguous. With 5 bases removed from V and 1 base from J, the gap between germline ends came to 13 bases. Germline V gene sequence: CDR1 SGHTA, CDR2 FQGNSA. This CDR3 is built from 15 residues. This CDR3 is CASSHFSHGTDTQYF. DNA of the CDR3: TGTGCCAGCAGCCACTTCTCGCACGGCACAGATACGCAGTATTTT. The full variable domain, in which reference TRBV7-2 and TRBJ2-3 provide the parts outside the CDR3, is GAGVSQSPSNKVTEKGKDVELRCDPISGHTALYWYRQSLGQGLEFLIYFQGNSAPDKSGLPSDRFSAERTGGSVSTLTIQRTQQEDSAVYLCASSHFSHGTDTQYFGPGTRLTVL.

The chain has TRBV29-1 and TRBJ1-3, with 9 nucleotides matching TRBD1. With V trimmed by 6 bases and J by 2 bases, 2 bases remained unmatched. CDR3 length: 13 amino acids. The germline CDR1 and CDR2 sequences are SQVTM and ANQGSEA. The CDR3 region has the DNA TGCAGCGTCCGGACAGGGGCTGGAAACACCATATATTTT. Translated, it gives CSVRTGAGNTIYF. Drawing the rest from reference TRBV29-1 and TRBJ1-3, the complete variable domain is SAVISQKPSRDICQRGTSLTIQCQVDSQVTMMFWYRQQPGQSLTLIATANQGSEATYESGFVIDKFPISRPNLTFSTLTVSNMSPEDSSIYLCSVRTGAGNTIYFGEGSWLTVV.

The chain is built from TRBV5-1 and TRBJ1-4; 9 positions agree with TRBD1. Germline values: CDR1 SGHRS, CDR2 YFSETQ. Germline trimming cut 4 bases from V and 8 bases from J; bases unmatched to any gene: 12. The CDR3 covers 16 residues. The CDR3 region is CASSPITGTGIEKLFF. The CDR3 coding sequence is TGCGCCAGCAGCCCGATAACCGGGACAGGGATCGAAAAACTGTTTTTT.

This chain connects TRBV20-1 to TRBJ2-1, with D hard to call. The CDR3 totals 10 residues. V was trimmed by 6 bases and J by 7 bases, leaving 7 bases between them. Per germline, CDR1 DFQATT and CDR2 SNEGSKA (reference sequence). The chain's CDR3 is CSARRNEQFF. CDR3 DNA: TGCAGTGCCCGCCGGAATGAGCAGTTCTTC.

Only a few counts were recorded for this clone. This rearrangement joins TRBV19 to TRBJ1-4; D call uncertain. Germline loops: CDR1 LNHDA, CDR2 SQIVND (reference sequence). The CDR3 sequence is 13 residues long. V was cut by 4 bases and J by 5 bases, with 8 bases left in between. In nucleotides, the CDR3 is TGTGCCAGTAGTAACCAACGGAATGAAAAACTGTTTTTT. Residues: CASSNQRNEKLFF.

The chain combines TRBV18 with TRBJ1-1; 10 nucleotides align to TRBD1. There are 15 residues in the CDR3. In germline, CDR1 is KGHSH, CDR2 LQKENI. After removal of 5 bases from V and 3 bases from J, the junction contained 6 bases not matched to a gene. Here the CDR3 reads CASSWPGQGHTEAFF. The CDR3 region has the DNA TGTGCCAGCTCATGGCCGGGACAGGGGCACACTGAAGCTTTCTTT.

The rearrangement joins TRBV11-2 to TRBJ2-3, with 7 bases fitting TRBD2. The CDR3 covers 15 residues. CDR1 is SGHAT, CDR2 FQNNGV, per germline. V was clipped by 1 base and J by 4 bases; unmatched bases: 5. The CDR3 reads CASSLGGGRADTQYF. The CDR3 region has the DNA TGTGCCAGCAGCTTAGGCGGGGGTCGGGCAGATACGCAGTATTTT.

V and J are TRBV27 and TRBJ2-7; 10 nucleotides agree with TRBD1. CDR1 is MNHEY, CDR2 SMNVEV, per germline (reference sequence). The V and J ends lost 7 bases and 6 bases, in that order; junction bases with no gene match: 3. CDR3 length: 12 residues. CDR3 nucleotides: TGTGCCAGCAAGGGGACAGGGGTCGAGCAGTACGTC. This encodes CASKGTGVEQYV.

This chain links TRBV2 with TRBJ1-5; 11 nucleotides match TRBD1. Germline V CDR1 and CDR2: SNHLY, FYNNEI. V lost 7 bases, J lost 7 bases, and 9 bases stayed unmatched. The CDR3 extends over 15 amino acids. CDR3 coding DNA: TGTGCCAGCAACATGGACAGGGGGCGAGGACAGCCCCAGCATTTT. This codes for CASNMDRGRGQPQHF.

The rearrangement links TRBV28 to TRBJ1-2, with 7 bases identical to TRBD1. The junction had 9 bases not matched to a gene; V was cut back by 10 bases and J by 7 bases. Per the germline V gene, CDR1 is MDHEN and CDR2 is SYDVKM. The CDR3 runs 12 residues. DNA of the CDR3: TGTGCCACCCGGACAGGAAGCCGTGGCTACACCTTC. Its translation is CATRTGSRGYTF.

The table lists this clone with a few counts. At one end the junction does not follow the germline gene, possibly because of a read error. This sample includes further DNA sequences coding for the same CDR3. The rearrangement uses TRBV6-4 and TRBJ1-6; D is unclear. Germline loops: CDR1 MRHNA, CDR2 SNTAGT. The CDR3 is made up of 13 amino acids. The CDR3 coding sequence is TGTGCCAGCAGGGAAGACTTTAATTCCCCCCTCCACTTT. This gives the protein CASREDFNSPLHF.

This clone was observed once. This sequence joins TRBV5-6 and TRBJ1-5; D perhaps matches TRBD1 (5 bases). The V end was cut by 1 base, the J end by 3 bases, with 11 bases between. CDR3 length: 15 amino acids. Germline V lookup: CDR1 SGHDT, CDR2 YYEEEE. CDR3 DNA: TGTGCCAGCAGCTTGTTCGGCAGGGTCAATCAGCCCCAGCATTTT. Protein sequence: CASSLFGRVNQPQHF.

The chain uses TRBV5-1 and TRBJ2-2; D is possibly TRBD1 (6 bases). This CDR3 is built from 16 residues. CDR1 and CDR2 from the germline V gene are SGHRS and YFSETQ. Trimming shortened V by 0 bases and J by 1 base, and 10 bases separated the two germline ends. DNA of the CDR3: TGCGCCAGCAGCTTGGATTGGGGGCTGAACACCGGGGAGCTGTTTTTT. Encoded protein: CASSLDWGLNTGELFF.

As to this clone: The junction shows a germline mismatch at one end, possibly a read error. The chain recombines TRBV25-1 with TRBJ2-3; TRBD2 matches 9 bases. The CDR3 has 13 amino acids. Germline assignment: CDR1 MGHDK and CDR2 SYGVNS. CDR3 bases: TGCCCCCGGGCGGGGGGGGAATTAGATACGCAGTATTTT. Translation: CPRAGGELDTQYF.

The rearrangement joins TRBV5-8 to TRBJ1-5, with 8 bases aligning to TRBD1. The V segment lost 4 bases and the J segment 4 bases; nucleotides outside the gene matches: 4. Germline assignment: CDR1 SGHTS and CDR2 YDEGEE. This CDR3 comprises 14 residues. CDR3 nucleotides: TGTGCCAGCAGCATAAGGACAGGGAATCAGCCCCAGCATTTT. It encodes CASSIRTGNQPQHF.

The chain has TRBV30 and TRBJ1-5; no firm D call. With 0 bases removed from V and 1 base from J, the gap between germline ends came to 4 bases. The CDR3 spans 13 residues. Germline V gene lookup returns CDR1 GTSNPN and CDR2 SVGIG (reference sequence). The CDR3 bases are TGTGCCTGGAGTGTAGAGAGCAATCAGCCCCAGCATTTT. The encoded protein is CAWSVESNQPQHF.

The V call is TRBV9, the J call TRBJ1-5; D uncertain. CDR1 is SGDLS and CDR2 is YYNGEE in the germline V gene. The CDR3 has 14 amino acids. V was shortened by 0 bases and J by 6 bases, with 10 bases between the two germline ends. The CDR3 is CASSVESSPQPQHF. CDR3 coding DNA: TGTGCCAGCAGCGTAGAGAGTTCGCCTCAGCCCCAGCATTTT.

The V and J genes are TRBV7-8 and TRBJ2-3; 10 bases match TRBD2. Germline lookup yields CDR1 SGHVS and CDR2 FQNEAQ. CDR3 length: 18 amino acids. V trimming: 2 bases; J trimming: 3 bases; junction bases outside the gene matches: 11. The chain's CDR3 is CASSLRSSGGEKTDTQYF. The CDR3 DNA reads as TGTGCCAGCAGCTTACGCTCCAGCGGGGGGGAAAAGACAGATACGCAGTATTTT.